What follows is one T cell receptor beta chain and its context. Produced via immunoSEQ multiplex PCR; TCRdb's table is partial and in-frame only. Here the sample spans some 200,000 clones, about 80% being singletons. V was clipped by 5 bases and J by 10 bases, with 12 bases between them. Germline V gives CDR1 MDHEN, CDR2 SYDVKM. The CDR3 is made up of 11 amino acids. The data derive from a study of blood T cell repertoires in COVID-19. Study overall: The samples span acute and convalescent COVID-19 from the United States, Italy and Spain. T cells, B-cell-depleted T cells, or PBMCs supplied cDNA or gDNA.

The sequenced sample was PBMCs or T cells enriched from blood (not recorded which). The chain couples TRBV28 to TRBJ2-7; weak D call: TRBD2 (6 bases). The sequence came from a woman between 40 and 55 years old with acute COVID-19. CDR3 in amino acids: CASSSPGAQYF. The CDR3 DNA is TGTGCCAGCAGTAGTCCGGGAGCTCAGTACTTC.